This T cell receptor (beta chain) emerged from a study of identical twins. A remark on this clonotype: The antigen remains undetermined.

The J segment lost 5 bases and the V segment lost 0 bases, leaving 7 bases of the junction unmatched. This CDR3 comprises 15 residues. Germline V gene lookup returns CDR1 SGHRS and CDR2 YFSETQ. Study-wide results and limits: Abundant beta clonotypes from cord blood bore fewer insertions; memory repertoires lacked this pattern. For monozygotic twins, models underestimated out-of-frame TCR alpha sharing.

TCRdb re-analysed the 5' RACE reads in MiXCR, keeping a single row per CDR3 protein. The data show about 730,000 distinct CDR3 sequences, with less than 25% seen just once and roughly 4% held by the top ten. This same sample was also taken into another study, of T cells expressing NK-cell markers. That report notes: The eight sequenced donors comprised seven who were HCMV-seropositive and one who was seronegative. Restriction of sorting to alpha-beta TCR T cells was accomplished in several experiments using an anti-gamma-delta TCR antibody.

The genes are TRBV5-1 and TRBJ2-5; 7 positions agree with TRBD1. The TCR comes from a woman younger than 35 in good health. The sample comprised PBMCs. The CDR3 loop is CASSLARQGGETQYF. The DNA for the CDR3 is TGCGCCAGCAGCTTGGCACGACAGGGCGGGGAGACCCAGTACTTC.